The entry below describes one T cell receptor (beta chain). Assay used: immunoSEQ multiplex PCR; TCRdb lists only in-frame clones, some missing. The sample holds roughly 1,500 clones; approximately 93% are singletons and the top ten take 14%. This sample is part of a study of tumour-infiltrating T cells in Burkitt lymphoma. Study information: Productive clonality predicted overall and progression-free survival.

Germline V gene lookup returns CDR1 LGHNA and CDR2 YNFKEQ. The V end lost 1 base, the J end lost 4 bases, and 10 bases lay between the germline ends. The CDR3 length is 14 residues. The specimen was tumor tissue. The chain carries TRBV4-2 and TRBJ1-1; a possible D gene is TRBD1 (6 bases). The source of this sequence is a human donor with diffuse large B-cell lymphoma. The CDR3 DNA is TGTGCCAGCAGCCAAGTTGGAGGGGGCACTGAAGCTTTCTTT. It encodes CASSQVGGGTEAFF.